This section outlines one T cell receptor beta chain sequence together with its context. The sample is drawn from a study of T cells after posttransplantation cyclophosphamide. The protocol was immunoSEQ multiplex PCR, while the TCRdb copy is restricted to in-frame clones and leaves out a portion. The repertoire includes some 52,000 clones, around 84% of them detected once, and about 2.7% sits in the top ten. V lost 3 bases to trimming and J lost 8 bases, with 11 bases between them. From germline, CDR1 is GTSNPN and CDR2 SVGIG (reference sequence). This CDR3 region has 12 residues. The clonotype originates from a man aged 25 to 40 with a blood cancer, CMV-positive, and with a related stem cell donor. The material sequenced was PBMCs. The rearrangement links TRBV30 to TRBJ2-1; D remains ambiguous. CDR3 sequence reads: CAWSLIADEQFF. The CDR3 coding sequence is TGTGCCTGGAGCCTGATAGCAGATGAGCAGTTCTTC.